The 10 T cell receptor beta chains given below trace back to one sample, sequenced in a study of T cell repertoires in cytomegalovirus infection. TCRdb fed the reads into MiXCR, producing one record per CDR3 protein. This table has more than 150,000 distinct CDR3 sequences, roughly 28% appearing once. Sequencing was done on a sample of PBMCs. The source of these receptors is a human donor in good health (CMV status not recorded). Some clones in this sample may be carry-over from other donors' samples.

This clonotype was seen only a few times. The chain links TRBV4-2 to TRBJ1-3; tentatively, D is TRBD1 (6 bases). CDR3 size: 16 residues. Trimming took off 4 bases at V and 0 bases at J, with 13 bases between the two ends. Germline values: CDR1 LGHNA, CDR2 YNFKEQ. The CDR3 is CASSPMTGGSGNTIYF. The CDR3, as DNA: TGTGCCAGCAGCCCTATGACAGGAGGCTCTGGAAACACCATATATTTT.

The chain has TRBV29-1 and TRBJ2-7, with no clear D. Trimming took off 0 bases at V and 3 bases at J, with 9 bases between the two ends. The CDR3 runs to 13 residues. Germline V gene data show CDR1 as SQVTM and CDR2 as ANQGSEA. The CDR3 DNA sequence: TGCAGCGTTGAAGATCTTAACAGCTACGAGCAGTACTTC. This gives the protein CSVEDLNSYEQYF.

Only a few counts were recorded for this clonotype. The chain recombines TRBV25-1 with TRBJ2-1, with 7 nucleotides matching TRBD1. V lost 1 base, J lost 0 bases, and 0 bases stayed unmatched. This CDR3 region has 15 residues. Germline V CDR1 and CDR2: MGHDK, SYGVNS. This CDR3 reads CASSESGGSYNEQFF. CDR3 DNA sequence: TGTGCCAGCAGTGAATCAGGGGGCTCCTACAATGAGCAGTTCTTC.

This clonotype came up once. The chain recombines TRBV6-8 with TRBJ2-7; 11 bases line up with TRBD1. The ends lost 6 bases at V and 3 bases at J; junction bases unmatched: 7. The CDR3 spans 15 residues. Germline CDR1 is MNHGY and CDR2 is SAAAGT. CDR3 in amino acids: CASRTDRGRGYEQYF. DNA for the CDR3: TGTGCCAGCAGGACGGACAGGGGGCGCGGCTACGAGCAGTACTTC.

This clonotype was seen more than once but under ten times. The chain couples TRBV2 to TRBJ1-6, with D unresolved. V dropped 2 bases and J dropped 0 bases, with 14 bases sitting between them. CDR1 and CDR2 (germline): SNHLY, FYNNEI. This CDR3 contains 18 residues. The CDR3 protein is CASSERTSWISYNSPLHF. CDR3 sequence (DNA): TGTGCCAGCAGTGAAAGGACCTCCTGGATCTCCTATAATTCACCCCTCCACTTT.

This chain joins TRBV7-9 and TRBJ1-6; D remains unclear. With 4 bases removed from V and 7 bases from J, the gap between germline ends came to 8 bases. The CDR3 extends over 13 amino acids. Looked up from germline, CDR1 is SEHNR and CDR2 is FQNEAQ (reference sequence). As DNA, the CDR3 is TGTGCCAGCAGCTCGGACGGGAATTCACCCCTCCACTTT. Translating gives CASSSDGNSPLHF.

This clonotype has only a few counts. The V gene is TRBV7-3, the J gene TRBJ2-7, with TRBD1 as a possible D gene (5 bases). The germline V gene has CDR1 SGHTA and CDR2 FQGTGA. V was shortened by 0 bases and J by 7 bases, with 13 bases between the two germline ends. CDR3 length: 14 amino acids. The CDR3 region has the DNA TGTGCCAGCAGCTTAACATTCCAGGGTGGGGAGCAGTACTTC. It specifies CASSLTFQGGEQYF.

This clonotype turned up a few times. The V gene is TRBV12-5, the J gene TRBJ1-3; 7 nucleotides line up with TRBD1. V lost 7 bases to trimming and J lost 0 bases; unmatched junction nucleotides: 6. Looked up from germline, CDR1 is LGHNT and CDR2 is FRNRAP. This CDR3 has 15 residues. The CDR3 DNA follows: TGTGCTAGTGAAGACAGGGTGACCTCTGGAAACACCATATATTTT. Its translation: CASEDRVTSGNTIYF.

The chain carries TRBV7-2 and TRBJ1-5, with no clear D. Looked up from germline, CDR1 is SGHTA and CDR2 is FQGNSA. The CDR3 loop spans 14 amino acids. Trimming cost V 5 bases and J 3 bases, with 11 bases left between them. The CDR3 protein is CASSLGPDNQPQHF. Here the CDR3 DNA reads TGTGCCAGCAGCCTGGGTCCTGACAATCAGCCCCAGCATTTT.

In its sample, this clonotype was seen a few times. The chain carries TRBV5-1 and TRBJ1-1; a weak D match, TRBD1 (5 bases). The length of the CDR3 is 14 residues. Germline assignment: CDR1 SGHRS and CDR2 YFSETQ. V was pared by 0 bases and J by 8 bases, with 14 bases between. The CDR3, as DNA: TGCGCCAGCAGCTTGGAGGTCAGGGAACACGAAGCTTTCTTT. Amino acid sequence: CASSLEVREHEAFF. Full variable domain (outside the CDR3, taken from reference TRBV5-1 and TRBJ1-1): KAGVTQTPRYLIKTRGQQVTLSCSPISGHRSVSWYQQTPGQGLQFLFEYFSETQRNKGNFPGRFSGRQFSNSRSEMNVSTLELGDSALYLCASSLEVREHEAFFGQGTRLTVV.